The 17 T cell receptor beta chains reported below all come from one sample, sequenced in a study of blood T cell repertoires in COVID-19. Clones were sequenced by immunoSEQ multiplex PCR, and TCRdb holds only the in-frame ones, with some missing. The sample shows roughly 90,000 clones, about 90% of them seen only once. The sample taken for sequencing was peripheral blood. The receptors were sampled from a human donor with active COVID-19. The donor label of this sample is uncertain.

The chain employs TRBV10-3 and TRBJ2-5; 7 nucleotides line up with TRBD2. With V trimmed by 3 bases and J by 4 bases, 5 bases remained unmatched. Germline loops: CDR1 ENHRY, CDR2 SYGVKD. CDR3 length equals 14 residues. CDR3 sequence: CAISDRGLLETQYF. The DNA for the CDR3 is TGTGCCATCAGTGATCGGGGACTACTAGAGACCCAGTACTTC.

CDR3 nucleotide sequence: TGTGCCAGCACCCAGGGGAACTATGGCTACACCTTC. The encoded protein is CASTQGNYGYTF. The rearrangement joins TRBV6-5 to TRBJ1-2, with a weak D call TRBD1 (6 bases). Trimming cost V 7 bases and J 2 bases, with 8 bases left between them. The germline gives CDR1 MNHEY, CDR2 SVGAGI. The CDR3 consists of 12 residues.

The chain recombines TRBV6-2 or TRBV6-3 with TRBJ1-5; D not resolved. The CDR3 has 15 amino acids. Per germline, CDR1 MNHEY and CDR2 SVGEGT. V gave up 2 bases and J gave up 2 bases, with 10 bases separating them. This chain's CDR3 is CASSYASRGNQPQHF. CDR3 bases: TGTGCCAGCAGTTACGCCTCAAGAGGCAATCAGCCCCAGCATTTT.

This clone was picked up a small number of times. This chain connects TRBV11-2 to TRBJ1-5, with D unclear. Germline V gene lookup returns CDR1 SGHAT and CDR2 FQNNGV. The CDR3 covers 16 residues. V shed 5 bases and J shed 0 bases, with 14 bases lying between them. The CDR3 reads CASSTGGGFSNQPQHF. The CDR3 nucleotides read TGTGCCAGCAGCACCGGCGGAGGGTTTAGCAATCAGCCCCAGCATTTT.

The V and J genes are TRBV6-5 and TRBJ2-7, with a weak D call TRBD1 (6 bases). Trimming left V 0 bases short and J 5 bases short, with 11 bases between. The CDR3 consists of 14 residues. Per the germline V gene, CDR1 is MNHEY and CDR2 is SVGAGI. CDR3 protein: CASSYSRGSHEQYF. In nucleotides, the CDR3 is TGTGCCAGCAGTTACTCGAGGGGGTCCCACGAGCAGTACTTC.

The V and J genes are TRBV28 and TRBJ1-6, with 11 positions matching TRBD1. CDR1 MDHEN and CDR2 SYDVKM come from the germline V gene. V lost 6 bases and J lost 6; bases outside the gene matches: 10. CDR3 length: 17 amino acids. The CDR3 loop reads CASSLWDRGVSNSPLHF. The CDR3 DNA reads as TGTGCCAGCAGCCTCTGGGACAGGGGGGTGAGTAATTCACCCCTCCACTTT.

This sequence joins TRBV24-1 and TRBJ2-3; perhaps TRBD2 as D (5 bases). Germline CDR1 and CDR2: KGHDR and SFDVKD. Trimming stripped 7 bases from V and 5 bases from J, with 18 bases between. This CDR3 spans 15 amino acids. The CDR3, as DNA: TGTGCCACCAGCAACTCAGGTCTAGCTGGAGATACGCAGTATTTT. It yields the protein CATSNSGLAGDTQYF.

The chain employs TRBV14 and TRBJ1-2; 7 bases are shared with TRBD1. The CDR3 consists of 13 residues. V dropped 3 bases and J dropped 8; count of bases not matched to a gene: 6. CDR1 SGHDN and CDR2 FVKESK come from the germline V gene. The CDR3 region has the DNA TGTGCCAGCAGCCATCACAGGGGTCTCGGCTACACCTTC. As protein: CASSHHRGLGYTF.

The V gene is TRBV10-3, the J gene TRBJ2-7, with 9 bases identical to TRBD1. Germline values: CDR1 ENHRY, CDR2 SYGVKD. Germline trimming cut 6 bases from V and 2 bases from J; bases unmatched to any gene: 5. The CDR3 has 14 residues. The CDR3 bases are TGTGCCATCAGACCGGGACAGGGAGCCTACGAGCAGTACTTC. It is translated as CAIRPGQGAYEQYF.

The CDR3 loop reads CASSLTGGRDYGYTF. The CDR3 DNA follows: TGTGCCAGCAGCTTAACGGGCGGGCGCGACTATGGCTACACCTTC. The V gene is TRBV7-3, the J gene TRBJ1-2; D not certain. The CDR3 totals 15 residues. Trimming took off 0 bases at V and 3 bases at J, with 11 bases between the two ends. Germline V lookup: CDR1 SGHTA, CDR2 FQGTGA. Combining the CDR3 with reference TRBV7-3 and TRBJ1-2 gives the whole variable domain GAGVSQTPSNKVTEKGKYVELRCDPISGHTALYWYRQSLGQGPEFLIYFQGTGAADDSGLPNDRFFAVRPEGSVSTLKIQRTERGDSAVYLCASSLTGGRDYGYTFGSGTRLTVV.

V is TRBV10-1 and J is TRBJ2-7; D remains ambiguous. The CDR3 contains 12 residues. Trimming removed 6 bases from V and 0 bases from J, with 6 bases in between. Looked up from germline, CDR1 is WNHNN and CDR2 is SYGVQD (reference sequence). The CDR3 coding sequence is TGCGCCAGCAGCCCAGACTCCTACGAGCAGTACTTC. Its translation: CASSPDSYEQYF.

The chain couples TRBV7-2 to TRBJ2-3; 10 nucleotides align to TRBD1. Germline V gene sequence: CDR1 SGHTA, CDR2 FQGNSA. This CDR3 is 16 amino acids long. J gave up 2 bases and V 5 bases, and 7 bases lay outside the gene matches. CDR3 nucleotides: TGTGCCAGCAGCCCACGGACAGGGGGTTACACAGATACGCAGTATTTT. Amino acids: CASSPRTGGYTDTQYF.

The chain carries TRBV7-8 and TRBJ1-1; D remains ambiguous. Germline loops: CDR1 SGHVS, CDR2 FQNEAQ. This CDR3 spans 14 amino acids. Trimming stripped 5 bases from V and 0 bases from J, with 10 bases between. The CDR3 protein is CASSRPGLNTEAFF. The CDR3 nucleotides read TGTGCCAGCAGCAGACCGGGGTTGAACACTGAAGCTTTCTTT.

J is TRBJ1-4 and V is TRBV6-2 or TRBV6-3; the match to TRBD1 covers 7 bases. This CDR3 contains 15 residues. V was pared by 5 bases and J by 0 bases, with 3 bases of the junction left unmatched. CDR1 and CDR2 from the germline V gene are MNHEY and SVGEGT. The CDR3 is CASSQGQTTNEKLFF. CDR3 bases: TGTGCCAGCAGTCAGGGACAGACAACTAATGAAAAACTGTTTTTT.

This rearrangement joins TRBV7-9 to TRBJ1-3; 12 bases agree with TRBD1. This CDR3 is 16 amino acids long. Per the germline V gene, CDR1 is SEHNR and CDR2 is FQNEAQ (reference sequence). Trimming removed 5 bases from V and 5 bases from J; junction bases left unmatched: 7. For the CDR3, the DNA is TGTGCCAGCAGCCCCTTCGGGACAGGGGGCCGAAACACCATATATTTT. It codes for CASSPFGTGGRNTIYF.

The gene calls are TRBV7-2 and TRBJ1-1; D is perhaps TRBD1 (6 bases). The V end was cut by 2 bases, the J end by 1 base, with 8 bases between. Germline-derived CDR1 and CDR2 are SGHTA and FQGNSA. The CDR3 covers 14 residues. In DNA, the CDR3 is TGTGCCAGCAGCTTACAGGGGAGGAACACTGAAGCTTTCTTT. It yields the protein CASSLQGRNTEAFF. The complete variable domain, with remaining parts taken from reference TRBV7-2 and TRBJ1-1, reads GAGVSQSPSNKVTEKGKDVELRCDPISGHTALYWYRQSLGQGLEFLIYFQGNSAPDKSGLPSDRFSAERTGGSVSTLTIQRTQQEDSAVYLCASSLQGRNTEAFFGQGTRLTVV.

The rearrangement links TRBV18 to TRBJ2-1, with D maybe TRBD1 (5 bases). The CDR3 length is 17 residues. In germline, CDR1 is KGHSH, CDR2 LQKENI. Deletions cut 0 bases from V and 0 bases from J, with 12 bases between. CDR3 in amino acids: CASSPPTATSSYNEQFF. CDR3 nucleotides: TGTGCCAGCTCACCACCGACAGCAACGAGCTCCTACAATGAGCAGTTCTTC.